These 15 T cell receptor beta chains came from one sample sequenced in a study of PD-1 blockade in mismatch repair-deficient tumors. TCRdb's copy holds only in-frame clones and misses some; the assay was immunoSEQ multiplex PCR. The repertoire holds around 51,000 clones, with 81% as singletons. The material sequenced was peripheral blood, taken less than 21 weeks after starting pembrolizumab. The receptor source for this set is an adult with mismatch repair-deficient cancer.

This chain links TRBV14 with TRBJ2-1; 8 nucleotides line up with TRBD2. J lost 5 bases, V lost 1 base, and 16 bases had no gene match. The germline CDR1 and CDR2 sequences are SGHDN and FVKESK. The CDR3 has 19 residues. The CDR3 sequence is CASSQGYGRASLRDNEQFF. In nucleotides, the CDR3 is TGTGCCAGCAGCCAAGGGTACGGGAGGGCCTCATTGAGAGACAATGAGCAGTTCTTC.

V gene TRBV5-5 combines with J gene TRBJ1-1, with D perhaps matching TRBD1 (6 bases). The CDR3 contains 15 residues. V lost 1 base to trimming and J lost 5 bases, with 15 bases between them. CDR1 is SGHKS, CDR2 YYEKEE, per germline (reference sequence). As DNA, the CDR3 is TGTGCCAGCAGCTTGTCGGCAGGGGCCCGAACTGAAGCTTTCTTT. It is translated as CASSLSAGARTEAFF.

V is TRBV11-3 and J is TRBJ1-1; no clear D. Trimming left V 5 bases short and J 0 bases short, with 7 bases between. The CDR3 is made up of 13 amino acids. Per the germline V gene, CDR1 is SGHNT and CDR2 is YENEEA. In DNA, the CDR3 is TGTGCCAGCAGCAAAGACATGAACACTGAAGCTTTCTTT. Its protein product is CASSKDMNTEAFF.

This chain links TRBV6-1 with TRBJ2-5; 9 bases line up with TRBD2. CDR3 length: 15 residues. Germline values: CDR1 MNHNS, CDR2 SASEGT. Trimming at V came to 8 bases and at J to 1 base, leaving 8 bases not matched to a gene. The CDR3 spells CASATSGALQETQYF. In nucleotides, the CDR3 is TGTGCCAGCGCGACTAGCGGAGCCCTCCAAGAGACCCAGTACTTC.

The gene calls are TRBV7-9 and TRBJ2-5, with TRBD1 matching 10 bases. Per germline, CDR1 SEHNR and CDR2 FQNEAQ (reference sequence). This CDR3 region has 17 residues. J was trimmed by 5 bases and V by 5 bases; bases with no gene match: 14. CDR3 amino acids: CASSTRQGAIQLETQYF. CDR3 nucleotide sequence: TGTGCCAGCAGCACTCGACAGGGGGCGATCCAGTTGGAGACCCAGTACTTC.

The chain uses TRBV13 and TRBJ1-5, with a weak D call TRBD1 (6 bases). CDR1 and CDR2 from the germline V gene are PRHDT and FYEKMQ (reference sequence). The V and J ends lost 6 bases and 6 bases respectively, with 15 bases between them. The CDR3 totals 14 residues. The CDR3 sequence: CASSITGPGQPQHF. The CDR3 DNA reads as TGTGCCAGCAGTATAACAGGGCCCGGTCAGCCCCAGCATTTT.

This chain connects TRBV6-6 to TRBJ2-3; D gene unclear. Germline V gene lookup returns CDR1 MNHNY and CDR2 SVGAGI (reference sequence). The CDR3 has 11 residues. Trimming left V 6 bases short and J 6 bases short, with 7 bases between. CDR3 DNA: TGTGCCAGCAGCCCCATGGATACGCAGTATTTT. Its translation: CASSPMDTQYF.

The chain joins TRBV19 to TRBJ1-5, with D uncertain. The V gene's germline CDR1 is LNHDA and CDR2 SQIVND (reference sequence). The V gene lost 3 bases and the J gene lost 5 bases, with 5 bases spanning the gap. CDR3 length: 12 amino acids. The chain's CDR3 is CASSIPDQPQHF. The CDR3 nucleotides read TGTGCCAGTAGTATCCCGGATCAGCCCCAGCATTTT.

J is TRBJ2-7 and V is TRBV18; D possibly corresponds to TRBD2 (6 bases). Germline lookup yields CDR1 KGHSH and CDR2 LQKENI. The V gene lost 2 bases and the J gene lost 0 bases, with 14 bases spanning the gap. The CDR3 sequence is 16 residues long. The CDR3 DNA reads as TGTGCCAGCTCACCAGGAGGGGTGCGAAGCTCCTACGAGCAGTACTTC. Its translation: CASSPGGVRSSYEQYF.

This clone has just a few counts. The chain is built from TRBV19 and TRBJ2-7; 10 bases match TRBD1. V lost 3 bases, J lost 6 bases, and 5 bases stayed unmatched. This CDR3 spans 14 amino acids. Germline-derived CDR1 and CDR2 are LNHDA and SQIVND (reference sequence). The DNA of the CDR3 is TGTGCCAGTAGTATCCAGGGACAGGGGACCGAGCAGTACTTC. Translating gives CASSIQGQGTEQYF. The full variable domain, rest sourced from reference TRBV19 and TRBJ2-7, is DGGITQSPKYLFRKEGQNVTLSCEQNLNHDAMYWYRQDPGQGLRLIYYSQIVNDFQKGDIAEGYSVSREKKESFPLTVTSAQKNPTAFYLCASSIQGQGTEQYFGPGTRLTVT.

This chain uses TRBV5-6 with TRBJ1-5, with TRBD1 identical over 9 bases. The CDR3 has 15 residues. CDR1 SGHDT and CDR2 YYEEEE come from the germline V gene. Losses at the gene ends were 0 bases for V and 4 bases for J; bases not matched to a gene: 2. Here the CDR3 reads CASSLGDRDNQPQHF. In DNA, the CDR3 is TGTGCCAGCAGCTTGGGGGACAGGGATAATCAGCCCCAGCATTTT. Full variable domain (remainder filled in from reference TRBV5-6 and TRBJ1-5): DAGVTQSPTHLIKTRGQQVTLRCSPKSGHDTVSWYQQALGQGPQFIFQYYEEEERQRGNFPDRFSGHQFPNYSSELNVNALLLGDSALYLCASSLGDRDNQPQHFGDGTRLSIL.

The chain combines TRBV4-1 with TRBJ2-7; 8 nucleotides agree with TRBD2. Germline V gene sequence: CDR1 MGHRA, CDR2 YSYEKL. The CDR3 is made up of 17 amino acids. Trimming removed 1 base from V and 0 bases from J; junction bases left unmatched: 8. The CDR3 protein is CASSQGELADSSYEQYF. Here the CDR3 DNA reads TGCGCCAGCAGCCAAGGAGAACTAGCGGACTCCTCCTACGAGCAGTACTTC.

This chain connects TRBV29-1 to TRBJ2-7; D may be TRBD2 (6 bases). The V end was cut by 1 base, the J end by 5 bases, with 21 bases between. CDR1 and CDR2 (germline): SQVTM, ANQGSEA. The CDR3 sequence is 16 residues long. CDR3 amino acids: CSVEGTYDGSRNEQYF. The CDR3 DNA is TGCAGCGTTGAAGGGACTTACGACGGGAGCCGCAACGAGCAGTACTTC.

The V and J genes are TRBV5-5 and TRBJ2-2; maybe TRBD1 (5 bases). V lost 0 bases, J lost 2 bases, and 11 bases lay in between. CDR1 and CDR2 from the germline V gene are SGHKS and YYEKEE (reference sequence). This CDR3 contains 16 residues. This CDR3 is CASSLVLTENTGELFF. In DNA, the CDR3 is TGTGCCAGCAGCTTGGTGCTGACAGAAAACACCGGGGAGCTGTTTTTT.

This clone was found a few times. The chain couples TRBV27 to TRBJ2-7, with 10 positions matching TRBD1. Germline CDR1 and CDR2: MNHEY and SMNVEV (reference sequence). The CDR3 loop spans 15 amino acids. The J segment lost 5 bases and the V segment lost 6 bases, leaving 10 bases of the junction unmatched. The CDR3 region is CASSLGDRGQDEQYF. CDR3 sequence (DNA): TGTGCCAGCAGCCTGGGGGACAGGGGTCAGGACGAGCAGTACTTC.